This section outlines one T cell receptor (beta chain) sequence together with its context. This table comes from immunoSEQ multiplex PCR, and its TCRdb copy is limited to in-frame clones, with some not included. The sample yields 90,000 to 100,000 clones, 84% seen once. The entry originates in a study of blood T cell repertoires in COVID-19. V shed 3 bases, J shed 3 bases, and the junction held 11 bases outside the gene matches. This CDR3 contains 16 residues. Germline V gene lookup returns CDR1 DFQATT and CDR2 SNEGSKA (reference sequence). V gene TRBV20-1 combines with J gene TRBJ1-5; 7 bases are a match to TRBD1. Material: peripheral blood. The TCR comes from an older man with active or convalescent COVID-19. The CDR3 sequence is CSASPRTQGFNQPQHF. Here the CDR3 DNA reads TGCAGTGCTAGTCCCCGCACACAGGGGTTCAATCAGCCCCAGCATTTT.